Detailed here is one TCR beta chain. The sample originates from a study of T cell changes during pregnancy in multiple sclerosis. Trimming removed 6 bases from V and 10 bases from J, with 13 bases in between. CDR1 is SEHNR, CDR2 FQNEAQ, per germline (reference sequence). There are 12 residues in the CDR3. Some clones are missing from TCRdb's copy, which holds only in-frame ones; the method was immunoSEQ multiplex PCR. Among 70,000 to 95,000 clones listed, roughly 93% were seen once. V usage is TRBV7-9 and J usage is TRBJ2-1; D possibly corresponds to TRBD2 (5 bases). The source was peripheral blood, collected in the second trimester of pregnancy. This clonotype was sampled from a female donor in good health, enrolled as a control in a pregnancy study. The CDR3 DNA reads TGTGCCAGCAGAGAACTAGTGGGGGAGCAGTTCTTC. As protein: CASRELVGEQFF.